Presented here are 10 T cell receptor beta chains from one specimen sequenced in a study of beta chain features in type 1 diabetes. Sequencing targeted expressed TCRB transcripts, as all isolated RNA had been reverse transcribed. Here immunoSEQ multiplex PCR was the method, and the copy in TCRdb shows in-frame clones only, minus some. The data show 680,000 or so clones, around 15% seen once. The specimen sequenced was naive CD4+ T cells from blood. These receptors came from a man between 18 and 29 years old in good health.

J is TRBJ2-1 and V is TRBV9, with D unresolved. In germline, CDR1 is SGDLS, CDR2 YYNGEE. V lost 5 bases and J lost 4, with 13 bases in between. The CDR3 totals 14 residues. The CDR3 region is CASSAPDSYNEQFF. DNA for the CDR3: TGTGCCAGCAGTGCTCCAGACTCGTACAATGAGCAGTTCTTC.

This clone appeared a few times. This rearrangement joins TRBV25-1 to TRBJ1-3, with 7 bases identical to TRBD1. V lost 4 bases to trimming and J lost 1 base; unmatched junction nucleotides: 7. Germline V CDR1 and CDR2: MGHDK, SYGVNS. The CDR3 loop spans 16 amino acids. CDR3 sequence (DNA): TGTGCCAGCAGTGGGGCGGGACAGTCTTCTGGAAACACCATATATTTT. Protein product: CASSGAGQSSGNTIYF.

CDR3 region: CASSQDGRTGNTGELFF. CDR3 sequence (DNA): TGCGCCAGCAGCCAAGATGGCAGGACAGGGAACACCGGGGAGCTGTTTTTT. The gene calls are TRBV4-3 and TRBJ2-2; 7 nucleotides agree with TRBD1. CDR3 length: 17 residues. The germline CDR1 and CDR2 sequences are LGHNA and YSLEER. With 0 bases clipped from V and 1 base from J, the junction kept 5 bases outside the gene matches.

This clone was seen only a few times. The gene calls are TRBV7-6 and TRBJ2-6; D is uncertain. The CDR3 consists of 16 residues. Germline CDR1 is SGHVS and CDR2 is FNYEAQ. V was pared by 3 bases and J by 0 bases, with 9 bases between. The CDR3 loop reads CASSFTVGSGANVLTF. The DNA for the CDR3 is TGTGCCAGCAGCTTTACCGTCGGCTCTGGGGCCAACGTCCTGACTTTC.

There are a few counts of this clone. The gene calls are TRBV18 and TRBJ1-1; TRBD1 might be the D (5 bases). Trimming took 6 bases from V and 0 from J, leaving 8 bases between them. This CDR3 region has 13 residues. Germline loops: CDR1 KGHSH, CDR2 LQKENI. CDR3 amino acids: CASSTGVNTEAFF. CDR3 nucleotides: TGTGCCAGCTCCACGGGGGTGAACACTGAAGCTTTCTTT.

In its sample, this clone was seen many times. This rearrangement joins TRBV18 to TRBJ2-1; D perhaps matches TRBD2 (5 bases). This CDR3 region has 12 residues. Germline V gives CDR1 KGHSH, CDR2 LQKENI. V was shortened by 2 bases and J by 6 bases, with 5 bases between the two germline ends. This CDR3 reads CASSPAGNEQFF. DNA of the CDR3: TGTGCCAGCTCACCAGCGGGCAATGAGCAGTTCTTC.

Regarding this clone: At the DNA level, this CDR3 is encoded by other sequences in the same sample as well. The chain couples TRBV10-3 to TRBJ1-1; D ambiguous. V lost 4 bases and J 0 bases, leaving 6 bases between the germline ends. The CDR3 totals 13 residues. Germline lookup yields CDR1 ENHRY and CDR2 SYGVKD. This CDR3 reads CAISGILNTEAFF. CDR3 DNA sequence: TGTGCCATCAGTGGAATACTGAACACTGAAGCTTTCTTT.

The V call is TRBV10-3, the J call TRBJ1-2, with D unclear. The CDR3 loop spans 12 amino acids. V was cut by 8 bases and J by 2 bases, with 9 bases left in between. CDR1 is ENHRY and CDR2 is SYGVKD in the germline V gene. The CDR3 DNA reads as TGTGCCATCCATCGGGCAAACTATGGCTACACCTTC. Amino acid sequence: CAIHRANYGYTF.

The chain is built from TRBV7-2 and TRBJ2-2; 11 bases match TRBD2. The trim removed 3 bases at V and 0 bases at J, leaving 3 bases unmatched. From germline, CDR1 is SGHTA and CDR2 FQGNSA. CDR3 length: 17 amino acids. The CDR3 reads CASSFVGLAANTGELFF. Here the CDR3 DNA reads TGTGCCAGCAGCTTTGTGGGACTAGCGGCGAACACCGGGGAGCTGTTTTTT.

The rearrangement links TRBV7-2 to TRBJ2-3; D might be TRBD1 or TRBD2, each matching 6 bases. Trimming removed 5 bases at V and 3 bases at J, with 18 bases between. This CDR3 is 16 amino acids long. Germline V gene data show CDR1 as SGHTA and CDR2 as FQGNSA. In DNA form, the CDR3 reads TGTGCCAGCAGCGCGTGGAGGGGGAGACTAACAGATACGCAGTATTTT. Its translation is CASSAWRGRLTDTQYF.